This T cell receptor beta chain is drawn from a study of OX40 agonist ivuxolimab in advanced cancers. Study in general: Checkpoint inhibitors had been given previously to 40% of patients.

This CDR3 is 18 amino acids long. The germline V gene encodes CDR1 SGDLS and CDR2 YYNGEE. V gave up 2 bases and J gave up 1 base, with 19 bases separating them. The table came from immunoSEQ multiplex PCR; TCRdb's copy has only in-frame clones and leaves some out. This table has 75,000 to 95,000 clones, over 75% appearing once. This sequence originates from an adult with an advanced solid tumor such as melanoma, head and neck, liver or kidney cancer. Material: CD4+ or CD8+ T cells sorted from blood, obtained in a trial of the OX40 agonist ivuxolimab. J is TRBJ1-3 and V is TRBV9; TRBD1 is a possible D gene (5 bases). The CDR3 sequence is CASSVGTDRSRSGNTIYF. In DNA, the CDR3 is TGTGCCAGCAGCGTTGGGACCGATCGTTCCCGATCTGGAAACACCATATATTTT.